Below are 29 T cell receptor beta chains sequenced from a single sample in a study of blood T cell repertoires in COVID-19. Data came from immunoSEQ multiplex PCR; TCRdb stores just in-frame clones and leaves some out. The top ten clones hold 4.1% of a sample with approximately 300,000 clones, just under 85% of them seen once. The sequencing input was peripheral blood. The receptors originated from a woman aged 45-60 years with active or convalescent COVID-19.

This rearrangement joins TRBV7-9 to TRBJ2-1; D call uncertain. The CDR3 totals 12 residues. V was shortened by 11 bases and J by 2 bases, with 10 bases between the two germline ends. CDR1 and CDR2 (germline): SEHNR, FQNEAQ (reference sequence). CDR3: CAVPLTYNEQFF. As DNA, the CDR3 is TGTGCCGTTCCCCTTACCTACAATGAGCAGTTCTTC.

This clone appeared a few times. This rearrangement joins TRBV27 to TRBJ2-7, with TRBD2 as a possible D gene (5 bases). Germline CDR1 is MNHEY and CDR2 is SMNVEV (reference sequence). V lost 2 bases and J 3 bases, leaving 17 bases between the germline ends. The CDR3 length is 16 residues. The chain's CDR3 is CASSLESGTTRYEQYF. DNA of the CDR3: TGTGCCAGCAGTTTAGAGTCGGGAACGACACGCTACGAGCAGTACTTC.

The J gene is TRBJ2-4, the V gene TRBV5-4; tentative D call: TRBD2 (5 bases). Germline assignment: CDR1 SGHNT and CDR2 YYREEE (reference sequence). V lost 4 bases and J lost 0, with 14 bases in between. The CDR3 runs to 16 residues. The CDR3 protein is CASSPGVALAKNIQYF. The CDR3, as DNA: TGTGCCAGCAGCCCCGGGGTAGCTCTAGCCAAAAACATTCAGTACTTC.

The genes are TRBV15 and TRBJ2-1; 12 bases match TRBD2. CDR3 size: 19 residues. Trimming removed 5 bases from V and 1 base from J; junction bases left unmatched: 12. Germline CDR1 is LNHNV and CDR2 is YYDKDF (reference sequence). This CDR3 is CATSDSSGRASLSYNEQFF. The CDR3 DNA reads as TGTGCCACCAGCGACTCTAGCGGGAGGGCCAGTTTATCCTACAATGAGCAGTTCTTC.

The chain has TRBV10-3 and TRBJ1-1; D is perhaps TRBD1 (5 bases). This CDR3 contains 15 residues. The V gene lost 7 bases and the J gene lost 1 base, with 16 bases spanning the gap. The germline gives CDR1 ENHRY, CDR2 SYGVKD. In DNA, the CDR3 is TGTGCCATCAAGGAAACGACAGTGGAGAACACTGAAGCTTTCTTT. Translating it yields CAIKETTVENTEAFF.

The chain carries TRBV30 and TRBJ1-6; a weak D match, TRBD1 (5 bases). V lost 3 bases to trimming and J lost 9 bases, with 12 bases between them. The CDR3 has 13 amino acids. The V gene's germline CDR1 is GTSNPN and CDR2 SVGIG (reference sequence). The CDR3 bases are TGTGCCTGGAGCTCCGGAGGGGTTTCACCCCTCCACTTT. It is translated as CAWSSGGVSPLHF.

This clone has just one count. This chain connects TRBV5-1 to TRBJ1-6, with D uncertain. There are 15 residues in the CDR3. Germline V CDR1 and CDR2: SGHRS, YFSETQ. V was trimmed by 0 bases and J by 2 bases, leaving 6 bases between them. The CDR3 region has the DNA TGCGCCAGCAGCTTGGGGGCAGCCTATAATTCACCCCTCCACTTT. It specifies CASSLGAAYNSPLHF.

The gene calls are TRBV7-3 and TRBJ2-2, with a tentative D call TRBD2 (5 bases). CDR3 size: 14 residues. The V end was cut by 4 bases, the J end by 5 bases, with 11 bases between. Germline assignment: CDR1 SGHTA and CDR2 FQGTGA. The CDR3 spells CASSSGRGTGELFF. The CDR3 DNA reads TGTGCCAGCAGCTCTGGGAGAGGTACCGGGGAGCTGTTTTTT.

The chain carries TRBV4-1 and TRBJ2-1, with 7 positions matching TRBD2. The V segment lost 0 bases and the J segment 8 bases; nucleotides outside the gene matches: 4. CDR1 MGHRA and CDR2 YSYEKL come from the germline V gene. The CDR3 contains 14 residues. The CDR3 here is CASSQEGLLDEQFF. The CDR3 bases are TGCGCCAGCAGCCAAGAGGGACTATTGGATGAGCAGTTCTTC.

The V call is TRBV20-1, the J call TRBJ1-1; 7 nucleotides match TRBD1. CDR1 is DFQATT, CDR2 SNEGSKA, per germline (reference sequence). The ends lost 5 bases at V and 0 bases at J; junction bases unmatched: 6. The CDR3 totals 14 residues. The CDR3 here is CSAGEDRLNTEAFF. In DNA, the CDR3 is TGCAGTGCTGGTGAGGACAGGCTGAACACTGAAGCTTTCTTT.

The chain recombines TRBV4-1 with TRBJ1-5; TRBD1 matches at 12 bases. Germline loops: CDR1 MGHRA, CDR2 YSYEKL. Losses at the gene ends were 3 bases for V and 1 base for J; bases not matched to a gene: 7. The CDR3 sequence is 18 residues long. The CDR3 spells CASSHLPGQGASNQPQHF. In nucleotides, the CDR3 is TGCGCCAGCAGCCATCTCCCGGGACAGGGGGCAAGCAATCAGCCCCAGCATTTT.

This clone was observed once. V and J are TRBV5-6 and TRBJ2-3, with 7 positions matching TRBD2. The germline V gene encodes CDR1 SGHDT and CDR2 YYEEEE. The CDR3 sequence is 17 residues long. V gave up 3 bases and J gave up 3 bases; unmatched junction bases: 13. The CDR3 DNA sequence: TGTGCCAGCAGCTGGGGTATTGGGCGGGAGAGTACAGATACGCAGTATTTT. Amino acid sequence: CASSWGIGRESTDTQYF.

CDR3 in DNA: TGCGCCAGCAACAGACTAAATAACGGGGAGCTGTTTTTT. Residues: CASNRLNNGELFF. The rearrangement uses TRBV5-1 and TRBJ2-2, with D maybe TRBD2 (5 bases). The V gene lost 6 bases and the J gene lost 7 bases, with 13 bases spanning the gap. Per the germline V gene, CDR1 is SGHRS and CDR2 is YFSETQ. The CDR3 runs 13 residues.

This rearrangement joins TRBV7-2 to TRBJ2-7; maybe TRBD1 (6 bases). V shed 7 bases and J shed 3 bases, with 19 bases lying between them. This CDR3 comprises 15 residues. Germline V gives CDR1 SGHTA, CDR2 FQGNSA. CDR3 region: CASTPQGGVGYEQYF. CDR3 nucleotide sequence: TGTGCCAGCACTCCTCAAGGGGGAGTGGGCTACGAGCAGTACTTC.

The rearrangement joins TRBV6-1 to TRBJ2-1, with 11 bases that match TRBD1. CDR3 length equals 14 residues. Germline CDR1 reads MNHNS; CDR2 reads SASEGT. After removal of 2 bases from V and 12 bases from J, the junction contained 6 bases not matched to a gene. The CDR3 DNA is TGTGCCAGCAGTGAACTTCAGGGGACAGGGGGGCAGTTCTTC. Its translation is CASSELQGTGGQFF.

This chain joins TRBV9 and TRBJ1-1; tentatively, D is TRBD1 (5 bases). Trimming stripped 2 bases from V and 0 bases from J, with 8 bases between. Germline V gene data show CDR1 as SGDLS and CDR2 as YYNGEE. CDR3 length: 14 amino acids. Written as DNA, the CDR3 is TGTGCCAGCAGCGTGGGGGGAATGAACACTGAAGCTTTCTTT. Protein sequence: CASSVGGMNTEAFF.

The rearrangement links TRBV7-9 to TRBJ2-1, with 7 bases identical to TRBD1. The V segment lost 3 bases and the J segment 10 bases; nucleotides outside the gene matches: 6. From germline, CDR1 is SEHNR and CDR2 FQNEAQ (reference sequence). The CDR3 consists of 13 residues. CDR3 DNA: TGTGCCAGCAGCTTGGATGGGACAGCCGAGCAGTTCTTC. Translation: CASSLDGTAEQFF.

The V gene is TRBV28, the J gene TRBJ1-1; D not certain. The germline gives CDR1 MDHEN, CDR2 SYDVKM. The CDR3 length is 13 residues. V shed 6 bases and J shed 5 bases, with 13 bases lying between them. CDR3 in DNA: TGTGCCAGCAGCGTACACAGTACTACTGAAGCTTTCTTT. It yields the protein CASSVHSTTEAFF.

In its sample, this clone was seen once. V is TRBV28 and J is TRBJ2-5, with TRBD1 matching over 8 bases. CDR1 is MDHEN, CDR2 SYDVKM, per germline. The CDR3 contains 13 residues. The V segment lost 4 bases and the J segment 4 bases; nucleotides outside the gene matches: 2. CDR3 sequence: CASSWGTGETQYF. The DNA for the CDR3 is TGTGCCAGCAGTTGGGGGACAGGAGAGACCCAGTACTTC.

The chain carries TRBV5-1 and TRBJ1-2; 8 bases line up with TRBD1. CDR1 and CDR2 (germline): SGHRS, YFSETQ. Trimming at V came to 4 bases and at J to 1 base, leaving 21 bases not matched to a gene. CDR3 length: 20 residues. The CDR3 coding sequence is TGCGCCAGCAGCACCGAAGGGGACAGGCGACTAAACCTTGGTAACTATGGCTACACCTTC. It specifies CASSTEGDRRLNLGNYGYTF.

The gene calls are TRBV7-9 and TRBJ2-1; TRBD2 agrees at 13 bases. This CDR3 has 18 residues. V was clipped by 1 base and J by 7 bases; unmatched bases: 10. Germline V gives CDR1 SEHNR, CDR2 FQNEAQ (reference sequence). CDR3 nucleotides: TGTGCCAGCAGCTTAGGGACTAGCGGGAGATCAGGCCGAAATGAGCAGTTCTTC. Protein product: CASSLGTSGRSGRNEQFF.

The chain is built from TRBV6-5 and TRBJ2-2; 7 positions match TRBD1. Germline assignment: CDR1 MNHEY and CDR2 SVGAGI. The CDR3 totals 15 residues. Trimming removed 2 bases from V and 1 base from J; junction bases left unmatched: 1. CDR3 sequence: CASSYTGVNTGELFF. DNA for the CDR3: TGTGCCAGCAGTTACACAGGGGTGAACACCGGGGAGCTGTTTTTT.

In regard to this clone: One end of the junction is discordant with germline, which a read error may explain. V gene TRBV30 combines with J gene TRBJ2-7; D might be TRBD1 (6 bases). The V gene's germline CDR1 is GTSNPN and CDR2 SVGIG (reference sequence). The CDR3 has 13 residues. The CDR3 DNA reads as TGTGCCTGGGCTCGAGACAGGACACACAACGCCGGCTTC. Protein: CAWARDRTHNAGF.

This CDR3 is CASILRQGFYGYTF. CDR3 sequence (DNA): TGTGCCAGCATCCTTAGACAGGGGTTTTATGGCTACACCTTC. The chain is built from TRBV28 and TRBJ1-2, with 8 bases that match TRBD1. With 7 bases clipped from V and 5 bases from J, the junction kept 9 bases outside the gene matches. Looked up from germline, CDR1 is MDHEN and CDR2 is SYDVKM. There are 14 residues in the CDR3.

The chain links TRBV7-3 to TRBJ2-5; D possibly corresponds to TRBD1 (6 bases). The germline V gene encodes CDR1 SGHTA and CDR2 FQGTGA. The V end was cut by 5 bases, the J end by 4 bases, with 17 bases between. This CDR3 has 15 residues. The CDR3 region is CASSPGGQLTETQYF. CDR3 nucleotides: TGTGCCAGCAGCCCAGGAGGACAGCTGACAGAGACCCAGTACTTC.

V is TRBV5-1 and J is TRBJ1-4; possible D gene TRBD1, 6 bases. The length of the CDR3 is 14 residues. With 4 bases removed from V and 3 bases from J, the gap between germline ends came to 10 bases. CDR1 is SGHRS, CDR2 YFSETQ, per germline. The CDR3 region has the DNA TGCGCCAGCAGCGCACAGGGTTCTAATGAAAAACTGTTTTTT. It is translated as CASSAQGSNEKLFF.

The CDR3 nucleotides read TGTGCCAGCAGCCAAGATCAACGGGGGGCGGAGCTGTTTTTT. As protein: CASSQDQRGAELFF. The V call is TRBV3-1 (or the pseudogene TRBV3-2), the J call TRBJ2-2, with TRBD2 as a possible D gene (7 bases). The CDR3 covers 14 residues. The ends were cut back, 0 bases at V and 10 bases at J, with 12 bases in the middle. The germline V gene has CDR1 LGHDT and CDR2 YNNKEL (reference sequence).

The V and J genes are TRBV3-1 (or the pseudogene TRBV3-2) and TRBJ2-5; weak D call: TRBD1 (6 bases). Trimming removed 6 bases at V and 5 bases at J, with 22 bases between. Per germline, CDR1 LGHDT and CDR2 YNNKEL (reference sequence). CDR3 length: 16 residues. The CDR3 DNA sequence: TGTGCCAGCAGACCGGGACACCCGGGGCAGGGGGAGACCCAGTACTTC. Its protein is CASRPGHPGQGETQYF.

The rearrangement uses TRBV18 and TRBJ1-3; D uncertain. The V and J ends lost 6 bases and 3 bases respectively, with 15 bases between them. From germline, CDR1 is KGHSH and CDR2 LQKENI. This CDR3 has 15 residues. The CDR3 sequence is CASSPSPGYGNTIYF. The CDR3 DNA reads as TGTGCCAGCTCCCCCAGTCCGGGATATGGAAACACCATATATTTT.